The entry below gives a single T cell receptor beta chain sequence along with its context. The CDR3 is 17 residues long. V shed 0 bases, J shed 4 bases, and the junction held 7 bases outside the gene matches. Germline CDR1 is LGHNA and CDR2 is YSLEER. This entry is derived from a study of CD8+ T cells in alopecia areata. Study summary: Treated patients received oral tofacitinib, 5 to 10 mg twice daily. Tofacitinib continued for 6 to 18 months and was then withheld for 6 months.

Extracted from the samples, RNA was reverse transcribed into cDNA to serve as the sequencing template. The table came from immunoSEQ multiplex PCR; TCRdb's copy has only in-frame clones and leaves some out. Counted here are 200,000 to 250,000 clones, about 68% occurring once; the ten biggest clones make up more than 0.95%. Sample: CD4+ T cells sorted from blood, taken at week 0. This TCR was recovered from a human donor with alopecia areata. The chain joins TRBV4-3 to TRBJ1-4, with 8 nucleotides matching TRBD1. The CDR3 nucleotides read TGCGCCAGCAGCCAAGATGGCAGGGGGCCGGGTAATGAAAAACTGTTTTTT. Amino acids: CASSQDGRGPGNEKLFF.